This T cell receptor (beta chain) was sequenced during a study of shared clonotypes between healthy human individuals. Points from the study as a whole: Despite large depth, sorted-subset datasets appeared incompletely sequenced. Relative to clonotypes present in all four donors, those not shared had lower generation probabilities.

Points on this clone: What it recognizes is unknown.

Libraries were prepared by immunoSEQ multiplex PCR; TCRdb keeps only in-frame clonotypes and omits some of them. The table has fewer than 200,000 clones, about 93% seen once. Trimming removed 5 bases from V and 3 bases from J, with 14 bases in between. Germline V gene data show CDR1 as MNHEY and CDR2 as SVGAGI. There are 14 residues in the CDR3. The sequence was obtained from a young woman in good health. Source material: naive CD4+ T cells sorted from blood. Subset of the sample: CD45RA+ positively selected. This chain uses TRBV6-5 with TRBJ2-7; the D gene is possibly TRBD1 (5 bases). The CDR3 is CASSRSARDYEQYF. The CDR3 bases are TGTGCCAGCAGTCGCAGTGCCAGGGACTACGAGCAGTACTTC.